A single sample is the source of the 18 T cell receptor beta chains below, sequenced in a study of T cells in Graves' hyperthyroidism and ophthalmopathy. RNA transcripts served as the template for amplifying TCR beta CDR3 regions. Initially, a first-round RT-PCR of the TCR CDR3 employed the HTBI primer set. TCRdb re-analysed the multiplex PCR reads in MiXCR, keeping a single row per CDR3 protein. The repertoire holds about 380,000 distinct CDR3 sequences, with about 15% as singletons. The sequencing input was blood. The origin of the receptors is a woman between 55 and 75 years old with Graves' hyperthyroidism.

The table lists this clonotype with many counts. The genes are TRBV28 and TRBJ2-7; D is possibly TRBD1 (5 bases). The CDR3 runs 14 residues. The V gene's germline CDR1 is MDHEN and CDR2 SYDVKM. Trimming shortened V by 6 bases and J by 0 bases, and 12 bases separated the two germline ends. The CDR3 DNA follows: TGTGCCAGCAGCTACAGGTTTAACTCCTACGAGCAGTACTTC. It specifies CASSYRFNSYEQYF.

In its sample, this clonotype was seen a few times. The chain employs TRBV5-1 and TRBJ2-7; TRBD2 matches 10 bases. J was trimmed by 5 bases and V by 0 bases; bases with no gene match: 8. This CDR3 is 16 amino acids long. Germline lookup yields CDR1 SGHRS and CDR2 YFSETQ. CDR3 in DNA: TGCGCCAGCAGCTTGGGGGGCTCTAGCGGGAGTCACGAGCAGTACTTC. It codes for CASSLGGSSGSHEQYF.

This clonotype was recorded at least ten times. The chain combines TRBV11-3 with TRBJ2-1, with 8 bases identical to TRBD2. After removal of 5 bases from V and 12 bases from J, the junction contained 15 bases not matched to a gene. The CDR3 is 15 amino acids. The germline gives CDR1 SGHNT, CDR2 YENEEA. The CDR3 nucleotides are TGTGCCAGCAGCGCCCCCGGGACTAGGGAGGCAGGGCAGTTCTTC. Translating it yields CASSAPGTREAGQFF.

At least ten counts were recorded for this clonotype. V and J are TRBV24-1 and TRBJ2-3, with TRBD1 matching 9 bases. Trimming cost V 6 bases and J 1 base; bases outside gene matches: 1. The germline CDR1 and CDR2 sequences are KGHDR and SFDVKD. The CDR3 contains 14 residues. The CDR3 loop reads CATSWTGGTDTQYF. In DNA, the CDR3 is TGTGCCACCAGTTGGACAGGGGGCACAGATACGCAGTATTTT.

This chain uses TRBV5-1 with TRBJ2-7; TRBD2 agrees at 9 bases. This CDR3 contains 17 residues. V dropped 0 bases and J dropped 2; count of bases not matched to a gene: 9. From germline, CDR1 is SGHRS and CDR2 YFSETQ. The CDR3, as DNA: TGCGCCAGCAGCTTGGTGGCTAGCGGGGACCTGACCTACGAGCAGTACTTC. It specifies CASSLVASGDLTYEQYF.

V usage is TRBV10-3 and J usage is TRBJ1-5, with D possibly being TRBD1 (6 bases). Germline CDR1 is ENHRY and CDR2 is SYGVKD. Trimming took 3 bases from V and 6 from J, leaving 15 bases between them. The CDR3 loop spans 15 amino acids. The CDR3 loop reads CAISDEGVDSQPQHF. DNA of the CDR3: TGTGCCATCAGTGACGAGGGGGTGGATAGTCAGCCCCAGCATTTT.

The gene calls are TRBV19 and TRBJ2-7; 14 bases map to TRBD2. The J segment lost 0 bases and the V segment lost 8 bases, leaving 3 bases of the junction unmatched. This CDR3 is built from 15 residues. CDR1 LNHDA and CDR2 SQIVND come from the germline V gene (reference sequence). CDR3 bases: TGTGCCAGTCGGACTAGCGGGAGGAACTCCTACGAGCAGTACTTC. This codes for CASRTSGRNSYEQYF.

This clonotype was recorded at least ten times. This chain links TRBV7-3 with TRBJ2-1, with 13 bases aligning to TRBD2. Per germline, CDR1 SGHTA and CDR2 FQGTGA. The CDR3 consists of 17 residues. Unmatched junction bases numbered 2, after V lost 1 base and J lost 2 bases. The CDR3 DNA reads TGTGCCAGCAGCTTAAGTGGACTAGCGGGAGCCTACAATGAGCAGTTCTTC. The encoded protein is CASSLSGLAGAYNEQFF.

This chain connects TRBV4-1 to TRBJ1-5; D gene unclear. Trimming pared 6 bases from V and 3 bases from J, leaving 15 bases between. Per the germline V gene, CDR1 is MGHRA and CDR2 is YSYEKL. The CDR3 extends over 15 amino acids. CDR3 nucleotides: TGCGCCAGCAGTCGCCTTCCGAATTCCAATCAGCCCCAGCATTTT. The encoded protein is CASSRLPNSNQPQHF.

This clonotype occurred many times. This chain joins TRBV6-5 and TRBJ2-7; D not certain. Trimming removed 5 bases from V and 0 bases from J, with 14 bases in between. In germline, CDR1 is MNHEY, CDR2 SVGAGI. The CDR3 contains 15 residues. The CDR3 loop is CASSPRKGSSYEQYF. In DNA, the CDR3 is TGTGCCAGCAGTCCTCGAAAGGGTAGCTCCTACGAGCAGTACTTC.

There are many counts of this clonotype. The rearrangement links TRBV20-1 to TRBJ1-2; maybe TRBD1 (6 bases). CDR3 length equals 14 residues. Trimming cost V 3 bases and J 4 bases, with 15 bases left between them. Germline CDR1 DFQATT, CDR2 SNEGSKA (reference sequence). The CDR3: CSASSGGRIYGYTF. The CDR3 coding sequence is TGCAGTGCTAGTAGCGGGGGGCGTATCTATGGCTACACCTTC.

The chain links TRBV27 to TRBJ2-3; D is tentatively TRBD1 or TRBD2 (5 bases each). The CDR3 is 13 residues long. Germline CDR1 reads MNHEY; CDR2 reads SMNVEV (reference sequence). The V end lost 5 bases, the J end lost 4 bases, and 10 bases lay between the germline ends. DNA of the CDR3: TGTGCCAGCAGTAGGGACCTCTCAGATACGCAGTATTTT. This sequence encodes CASSRDLSDTQYF.

Ten or more counts support this clonotype. The DNA for the CDR3 is TGTGCCACAGACAGGGGGCTCAATGAGCAGTTCTTC. Protein sequence: CATDRGLNEQFF. The chain links TRBV6-1 to TRBJ2-1; 10 bases match TRBD1. The CDR3 loop spans 12 amino acids. With 10 bases clipped from V and 6 bases from J, the junction kept 3 bases outside the gene matches. Germline CDR1 and CDR2: MNHNS and SASEGT.

In this sample, this clonotype turned up many times. The V and J genes are TRBV2 and TRBJ1-2; the D is unclear. V dropped 4 bases and J dropped 5 bases, with 8 bases sitting between them. The CDR3 has 12 amino acids. Germline V gene lookup returns CDR1 SNHLY and CDR2 FYNNEI. CDR3 sequence reads: CASSGGIYGYTF. The CDR3 DNA is TGTGCCAGCAGTGGGGGAATTTATGGCTACACCTTC.

In its sample, this clonotype was seen many times. The V call is TRBV27, the J call TRBJ2-1; D tentatively fits TRBD1 or TRBD2 (5 bases each). The CDR3 runs 15 residues. The germline V gene has CDR1 MNHEY and CDR2 SMNVEV (reference sequence). V lost 5 bases and J lost 9, with 20 bases in between. CDR3 coding DNA: TGTGCCAGCAGTCTGGGACGGAGATACGGCGTTGAGCAGTTCTTC. Translated, it gives CASSLGRRYGVEQFF.

This clonotype was counted at least ten times. This chain joins TRBV3-1 and TRBJ2-1; D uncertain. Trimming shortened V by 3 bases and J by 8 bases, and 8 bases separated the two germline ends. Germline lookup yields CDR1 LGHDT and CDR2 YNNKEL (reference sequence). This CDR3 is 12 amino acids long. CDR3 residues: CASSHRVDEQFF. CDR3 nucleotides: TGTGCCAGCAGCCATAGGGTTGATGAGCAGTTCTTC.

Ten or more counts support this clonotype. V gene TRBV27 combines with J gene TRBJ2-2; 9 positions agree with TRBD1. This CDR3 has 15 amino acids. J lost 7 bases, V lost 5 bases, and 8 bases had no gene match. The germline gives CDR1 MNHEY, CDR2 SMNVEV (reference sequence). CDR3 coding DNA: TGTGCCAGCAGTACCCGGGACAGGGTGGTCGGGGAGCTGTTTTTT. Protein: CASSTRDRVVGELFF.

This clonotype has a count of ten or more. The CDR3 DNA is TGTGCCATCAGTGGGACAGGGACAGTGAACTATGGCTACACCTTC. Translating it yields CAISGTGTVNYGYTF. The chain recombines TRBV10-3 with TRBJ1-2; 8 bases match TRBD1. Germline-derived CDR1 and CDR2 are ENHRY and SYGVKD. V lost 4 bases to trimming and J lost 2 bases; unmatched junction nucleotides: 6. This CDR3 has 15 amino acids.